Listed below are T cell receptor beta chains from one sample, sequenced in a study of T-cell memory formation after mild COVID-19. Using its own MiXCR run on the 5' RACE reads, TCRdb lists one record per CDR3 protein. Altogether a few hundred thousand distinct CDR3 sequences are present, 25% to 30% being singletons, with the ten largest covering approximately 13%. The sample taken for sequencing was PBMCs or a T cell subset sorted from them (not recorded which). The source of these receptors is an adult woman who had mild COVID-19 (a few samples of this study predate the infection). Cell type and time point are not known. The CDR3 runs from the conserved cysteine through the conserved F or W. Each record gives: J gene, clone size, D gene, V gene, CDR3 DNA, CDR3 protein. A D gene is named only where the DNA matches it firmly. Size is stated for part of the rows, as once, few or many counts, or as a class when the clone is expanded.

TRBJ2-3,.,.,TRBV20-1,TGCAGTGCTATTAAGGCAGATACGCAGTATTTT,CSAIKADTQYF
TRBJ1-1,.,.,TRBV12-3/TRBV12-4,TGTGCCAGCAGACAGGGCCTCGTACGGCTAGCTTTCTTT,CASRQGLVRLAFF
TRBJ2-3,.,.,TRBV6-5,TGTGCCAGCAGGCCTCTGGGGATCGGGGAGGATACGCAGTATTTT,CASRPLGIGEDTQYF
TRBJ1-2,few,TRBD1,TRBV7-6,TGTGCCAGCAGCGCACGCGCAGGGGGCGTCGATGGCTACACCTTC,CASSARAGGVDGYTF
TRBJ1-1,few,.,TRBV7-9,TGTGCCAGCAGCTCCCAGGGTAGAGTCACTGAAGCTTTCTTT,CASSSQGRVTEAFF
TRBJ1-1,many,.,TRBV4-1,TGCGCCAGCAGCCAAGTGGTGGCAGGGTCTCTGAACACTGAAGCTTTCTTT,CASSQVVAGSLNTEAFF
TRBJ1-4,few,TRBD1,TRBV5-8,TGTGCCAGCAGCTTAGACAGGGGAGCTAATGAAAAACTGTTTTTT,CASSLDRGANEKLFF
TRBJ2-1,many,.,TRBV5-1,TGCGCCAGCAGCTTGTTGGGTGAGCAGTTCTTC,CASSLLGEQFF
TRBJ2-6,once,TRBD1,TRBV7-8,TGTGCCAGCAGCCCGACAGGGGGCAACTCTGGGGCCAACGTCCTGACTTTC,CASSPTGGNSGANVLTF
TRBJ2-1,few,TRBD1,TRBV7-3,TGTGCCAGCAGCTTAATAGGGGCTTCGGGCAGGGGGCGAGATGAGCAGTTCTTC,CASSLIGASGRGRDEQFF
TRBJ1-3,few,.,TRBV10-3,TGTGCCATCAGTGCGCCCCCGGGGCTCGGAAACACCATATATTTT,CAISAPPGLGNTIYF
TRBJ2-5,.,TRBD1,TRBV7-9,TGTGCCAGCAGCCTTACTCAGGGGGCCCGAGAGACCCAGTACTTC,CASSLTQGARETQYF
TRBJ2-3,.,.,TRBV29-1,TGCAGCCTTTCCCAGGGTTATGGGGCAGATACGCAGTATTTT,CSLSQGYGADTQYF
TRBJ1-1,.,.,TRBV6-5,TGTGCCAGCAGTTACGGTCCCGAGACGGGGAACACTGAAGCTTTCTTT,CASSYGPETGNTEAFF
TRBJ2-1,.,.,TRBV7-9,TGTGCCAGCACCGCCTACTCCTACAATGAGCAGTTCTTC,CASTAYSYNEQFF
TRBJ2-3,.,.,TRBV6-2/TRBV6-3,TGTGCCAGCAGCCGCACCAATACGCAGTATTTT,CASSRTNTQYF
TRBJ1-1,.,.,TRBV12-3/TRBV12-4,TGTGCCAGCAGTCCGATCGAGGGGAACACTGAAGCTTTCTTT,CASSPIEGNTEAFF
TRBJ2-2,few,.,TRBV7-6,TGTGCCAGCAGCTTAACGACTATCGGATTAAACACCGGGGAGCTGTTTTTT,CASSLTTIGLNTGELFF
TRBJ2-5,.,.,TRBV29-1,TGCAGCGGGAAAGGAGAGACCCAGTACTTC,CSGKGETQYF
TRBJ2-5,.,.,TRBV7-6,TGTGCCAGCAGCCGCATCACTGGACTGGAGACCCAGTACTTC,CASSRITGLETQYF
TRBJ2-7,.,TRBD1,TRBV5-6,TGTGCCAGCACCGTGGACAGGGACCGGTACGAGCAGTACTTC,CASTVDRDRYEQYF
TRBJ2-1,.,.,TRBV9,TGTGCCAGCAGCGTAGTTGGTAGACGCAATGAGCAGTTCTTC,CASSVVGRRNEQFF
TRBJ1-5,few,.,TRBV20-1,TGCAGTGCTAGACCGGGCAATCAGCCCCAGCATTTT,CSARPGNQPQHF
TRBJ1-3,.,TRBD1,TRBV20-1,TGCAGTGCTAGAGATTCTGAGGGGGCTGCGGGAAACACCATATATTTT,CSARDSEGAAGNTIYF
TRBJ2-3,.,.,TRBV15,TGTGCCACCAGCATGCAGGGTATGCCCAGTGGTACGCAGTATTTT,CATSMQGMPSGTQYF
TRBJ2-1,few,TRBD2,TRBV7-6,TGTGCCAGCAGCTTTGGGACTAGCGGGAGCAGAGACAATGAGCAGTTCTTC,CASSFGTSGSRDNEQFF
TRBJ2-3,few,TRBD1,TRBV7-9,TGTGCCAGCAGCCAGACAGGGGGCGGCACAGATACGCAGTATTTT,CASSQTGGGTDTQYF
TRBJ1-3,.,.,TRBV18,TGTGCCAGCTCACCCGAGGTTTTTGGAAACACCATATATTTT,CASSPEVFGNTIYF
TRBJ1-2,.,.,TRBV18,TGTGCCAGCTCACCGGGACAAGTATATGGCTACACCTTC,CASSPGQVYGYTF
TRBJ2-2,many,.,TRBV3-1,TGTGCCAGCAGCCAAGGAGTAAACACCGGGGAGCTGTTTTTT,CASSQGVNTGELFF
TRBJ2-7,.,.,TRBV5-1,TGCGCCAGCAGCTTGGGGGGAGCAGGCTACGAGCAGTACTTC,CASSLGGAGYEQYF
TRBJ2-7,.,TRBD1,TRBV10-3,TGTGCCATCAGGGGGGAAGGACAGGGGAGCTCCTACGAGCAGTACTTC,CAIRGEGQGSSYEQYF
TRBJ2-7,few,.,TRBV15,TGTGCCACCAGCAGTGGCAGGGGCTTAGAAGAGCAGTACTTC,CATSSGRGLEEQYF
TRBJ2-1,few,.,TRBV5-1,TGCGCCAGCAGCGCGGATGGGACCGTTTACAATGAGCAGTTCTTC,CASSADGTVYNEQFF
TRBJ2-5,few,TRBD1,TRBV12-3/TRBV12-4,TGTGCCAGCAGTGGACGACAGGGAATGAGGGAGACCCAGTACTTC,CASSGRQGMRETQYF
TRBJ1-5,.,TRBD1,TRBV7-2,TGTGCCAGCAGCTTTGACAGGGCTAGCAATCAGCCCCAGCATTTT,CASSFDRASNQPQHF
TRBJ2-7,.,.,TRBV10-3,TGTGCCATCAGTGAGTCGGCGATCGAGCAGTACTTC,CAISESAIEQYF
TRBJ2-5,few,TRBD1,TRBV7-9,TGTGCCAGCAGCTTAGCACAGGGGACCCAAGAGACCCAGTACTTC,CASSLAQGTQETQYF
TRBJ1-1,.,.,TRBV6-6,TGTGCCAGCAGTTACGAAGGGCCAACCGCTTTCTTT,CASSYEGPTAFF
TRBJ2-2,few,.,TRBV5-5,TGTGCCAGCAGCCGAACACCAGGGAACACCGGGGAGCTGTTTTTT,CASSRTPGNTGELFF
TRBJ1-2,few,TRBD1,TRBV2,TGTGCCAGTGTCGTGGGGCCGACAGGGAACTATGGCTACACCTTC,CASVVGPTGNYGYTF
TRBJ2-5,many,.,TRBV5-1,TGCGCCAGCAGCTTGGCTGGGCAGCAAGAGACCCAGTACTTC,CASSLAGQQETQYF
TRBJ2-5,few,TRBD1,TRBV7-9,TGTGCCAGCAGCTTCGTCACAGGGGGGCAAGAGACCCAGTACTTC,CASSFVTGGQETQYF
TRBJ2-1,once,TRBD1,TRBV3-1,TGTGCCAGCAGCCAGGTCGACAGGGTCATCTACAATGAGCAGTTCTTC,CASSQVDRVIYNEQFF
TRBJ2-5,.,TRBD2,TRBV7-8,TGTGCCAGCAGCCCCGTTAGGCTAGCGGGGGAAAAGGAGACCCAGTACTTC,CASSPVRLAGEKETQYF
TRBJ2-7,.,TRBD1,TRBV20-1,TGCAGTGCTAGTCCTTGGGACAGGGTTGATTACGAGCAGTACTTC,CSASPWDRVDYEQYF
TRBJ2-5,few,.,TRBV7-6,TGTGCCAGCAGCCCGAATGGAGGGGCCCCAGAGACCCAGTACTTC,CASSPNGGAPETQYF
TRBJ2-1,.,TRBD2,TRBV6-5,TGTGCCAGCAGCCATTTATCCCGTCTAGCGGGAGTAAAAAATGAGCAGTTCTTC,CASSHLSRLAGVKNEQFF
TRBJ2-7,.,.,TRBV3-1,TGTGCCAGCAGGGGGGGGCGTCTCTACGAGCAGTACTTC,CASRGGRLYEQYF
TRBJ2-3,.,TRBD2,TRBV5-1,TGCGCCAGCAGCTTGGAACCTAGCGGTAGCACAGATACGCAGTATTTT,CASSLEPSGSTDTQYF
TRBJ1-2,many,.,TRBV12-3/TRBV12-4,TGTGCCAGCAGTCGTTTTGACAGCATGAGAAACTATGGCTACACCTTC,CASSRFDSMRNYGYTF
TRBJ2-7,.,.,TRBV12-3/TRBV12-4,TGTGCCAGCAGTCAACAGGGTTTCTACGAGCAGTACTTC,CASSQQGFYEQYF
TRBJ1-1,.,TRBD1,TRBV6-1,TGTGCCAGCAGTGGGGACAGGGTGAACACTGAAGCTTTCTTT,CASSGDRVNTEAFF
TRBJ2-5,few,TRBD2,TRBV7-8,TGTGCCAGCAGCCGGACTAGCGGGGTCGAGACCCAGTACTTC,CASSRTSGVETQYF
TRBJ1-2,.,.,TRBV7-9,TGTGCCAGCAGCTTTTCTTGGCGTGGCTACACCTTC,CASSFSWRGYTF
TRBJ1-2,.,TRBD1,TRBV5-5,TGTGCCAGCAGCTTGGAGGGACCGGGACAGGGGGCGAGTAGGCTCGGGGGCTACACCTTC,CASSLEGPGQGASRLGGYTF
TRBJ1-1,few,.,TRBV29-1,TGCAGCATTGGGGGAGGCTTATTGAACACTGAAGCTTTCTTT,CSIGGGLLNTEAFF
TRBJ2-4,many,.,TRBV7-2,TGTGCCAGCAGCTATGGCGAGGGGATCGAAGCCAAAAACATTCAGTACTTC,CASSYGEGIEAKNIQYF
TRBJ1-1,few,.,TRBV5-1,TGCGCCAGCAGCTTCCTCTCGGGGGACACTGAAGCTTTCTTT,CASSFLSGDTEAFF
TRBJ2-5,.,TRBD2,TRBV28,TGTGCCAGCAGTTACCAACCTCCCGGGACTAGCATAGAGACCCAGTACTTC,CASSYQPPGTSIETQYF